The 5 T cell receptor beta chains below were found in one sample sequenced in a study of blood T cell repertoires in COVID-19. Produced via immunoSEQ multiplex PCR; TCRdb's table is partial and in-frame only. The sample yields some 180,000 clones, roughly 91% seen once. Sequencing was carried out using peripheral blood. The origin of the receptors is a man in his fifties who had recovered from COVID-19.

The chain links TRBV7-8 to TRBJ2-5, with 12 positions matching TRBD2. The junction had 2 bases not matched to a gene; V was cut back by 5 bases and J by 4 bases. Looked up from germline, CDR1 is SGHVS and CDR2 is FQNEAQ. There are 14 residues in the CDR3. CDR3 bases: TGTGCCAGCAGCCCGACTAGCGGGAGAGAGACCCAGTACTTC. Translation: CASSPTSGRETQYF. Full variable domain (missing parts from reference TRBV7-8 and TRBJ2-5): GAGVSQSPRYKVAKRGQDVALRCDPISGHVSLFWYQQALGQGPEFLTYFQNEAQLDKSGLPSDRFFAERPEGSVSTLKIQRTQQEDSAVYLCASSPTSGRETQYFGPGTRLLVL.

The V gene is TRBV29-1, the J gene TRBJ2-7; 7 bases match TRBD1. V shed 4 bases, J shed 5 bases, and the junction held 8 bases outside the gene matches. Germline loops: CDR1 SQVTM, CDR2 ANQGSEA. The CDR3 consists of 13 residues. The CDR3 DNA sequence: TGCAGCGTTGTCGTGACAGGGCTGAACGAGCAGTACTTC. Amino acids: CSVVVTGLNEQYF.

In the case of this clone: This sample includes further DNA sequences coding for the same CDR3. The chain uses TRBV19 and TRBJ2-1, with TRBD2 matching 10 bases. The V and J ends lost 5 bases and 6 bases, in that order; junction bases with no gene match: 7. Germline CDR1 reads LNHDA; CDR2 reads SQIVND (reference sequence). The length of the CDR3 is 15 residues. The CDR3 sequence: CASSSPSGRGNEQFF. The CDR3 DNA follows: TGTGCCAGTAGTTCTCCTAGCGGGAGAGGCAATGAGCAGTTCTTC.

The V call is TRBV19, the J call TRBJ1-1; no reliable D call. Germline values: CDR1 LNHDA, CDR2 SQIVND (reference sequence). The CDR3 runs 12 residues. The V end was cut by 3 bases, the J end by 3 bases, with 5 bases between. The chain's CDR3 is CASSIRDTEAFF. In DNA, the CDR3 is TGTGCCAGTAGTATCCGGGACACTGAAGCTTTCTTT.

CDR3 amino acids: CASSWQGVGEQYF. The CDR3 bases are TGTGCCAGCAGTTGGCAGGGGGTGGGCGAGCAGTACTTC. The chain joins TRBV12-3 or TRBV12-4 to TRBJ2-7; TRBD1 matches at 7 bases. The CDR3 contains 13 residues. Trimming removed 4 bases from V and 6 bases from J; junction bases left unmatched: 6.